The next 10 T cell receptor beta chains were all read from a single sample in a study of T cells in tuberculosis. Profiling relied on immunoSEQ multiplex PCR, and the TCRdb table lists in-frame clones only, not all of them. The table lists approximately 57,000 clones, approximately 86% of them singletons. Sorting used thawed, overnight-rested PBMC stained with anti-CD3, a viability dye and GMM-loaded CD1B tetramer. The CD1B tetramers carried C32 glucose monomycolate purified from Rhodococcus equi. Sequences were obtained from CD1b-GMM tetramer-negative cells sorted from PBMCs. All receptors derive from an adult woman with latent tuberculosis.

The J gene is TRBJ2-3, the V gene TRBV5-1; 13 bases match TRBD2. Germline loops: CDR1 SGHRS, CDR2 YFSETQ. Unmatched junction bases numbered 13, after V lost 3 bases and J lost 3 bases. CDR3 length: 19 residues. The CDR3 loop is CASSSRTSGGAGGTDTQYF. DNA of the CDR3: TGCGCCAGCAGCTCCCGAACTAGCGGGGGGGCCGGGGGTACAGATACGCAGTATTTT.

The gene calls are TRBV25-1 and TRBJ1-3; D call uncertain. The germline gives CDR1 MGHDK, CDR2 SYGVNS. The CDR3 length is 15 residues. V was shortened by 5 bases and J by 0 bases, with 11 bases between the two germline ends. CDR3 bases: TGTGCCAGCAGTTTCTCGGGAAACTCTGGAAACACCATATATTTT. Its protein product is CASSFSGNSGNTIYF.

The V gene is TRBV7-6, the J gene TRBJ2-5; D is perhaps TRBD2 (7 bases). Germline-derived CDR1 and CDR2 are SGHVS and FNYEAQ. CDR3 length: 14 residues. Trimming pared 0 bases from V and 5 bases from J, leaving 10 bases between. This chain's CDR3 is CASSLAGGLETQYF. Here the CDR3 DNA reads TGTGCCAGCAGCTTAGCGGGGGGGCTTGAGACCCAGTACTTC.

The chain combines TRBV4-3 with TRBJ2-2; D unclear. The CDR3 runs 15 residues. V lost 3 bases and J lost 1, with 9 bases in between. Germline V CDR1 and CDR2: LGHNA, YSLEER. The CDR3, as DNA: TGCGCCAGCAGCCACAACTCCCAGAACACCGGGGAGCTGTTTTTT. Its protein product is CASSHNSQNTGELFF.

This CDR3 reads CASSLETGPYTF. CDR3 nucleotide sequence: TGTGCCAGCAGCTTAGAGACAGGCCCTTACACCTTC. The genes are TRBV7-2 and TRBJ1-2; D may be TRBD1 (6 bases). CDR1 and CDR2 (germline): SGHTA, FQGNSA. The CDR3 is made up of 12 amino acids. V dropped 1 base and J dropped 11 bases, with 11 bases sitting between them.

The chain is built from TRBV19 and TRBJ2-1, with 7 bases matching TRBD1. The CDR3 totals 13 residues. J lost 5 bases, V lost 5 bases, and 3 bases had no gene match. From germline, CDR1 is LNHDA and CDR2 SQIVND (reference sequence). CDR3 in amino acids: CASSRDSNNEQFF. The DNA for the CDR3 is TGTGCCAGTAGTCGGGACAGTAACAATGAGCAGTTCTTC. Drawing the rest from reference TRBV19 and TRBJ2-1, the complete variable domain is DGGITQSPKYLFRKEGQNVTLSCEQNLNHDAMYWYRQDPGQGLRLIYYSQIVNDFQKGDIAEGYSVSREKKESFPLTVTSAQKNPTAFYLCASSRDSNNEQFFGPGTRLTVL.

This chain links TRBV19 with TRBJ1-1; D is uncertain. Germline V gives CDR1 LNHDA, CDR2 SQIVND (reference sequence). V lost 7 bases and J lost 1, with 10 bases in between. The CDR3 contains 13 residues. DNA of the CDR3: TGTGCCAGTACCTGGGCCACGAACACTGAAGCTTTCTTT. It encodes CASTWATNTEAFF.

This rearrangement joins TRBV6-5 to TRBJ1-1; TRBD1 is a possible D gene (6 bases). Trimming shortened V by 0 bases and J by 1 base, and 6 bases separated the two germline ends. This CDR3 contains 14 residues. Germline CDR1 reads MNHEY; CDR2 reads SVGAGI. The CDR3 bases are TGTGCCAGCAGTTACTCGACAGGGAACACTGAAGCTTTCTTT. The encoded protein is CASSYSTGNTEAFF.

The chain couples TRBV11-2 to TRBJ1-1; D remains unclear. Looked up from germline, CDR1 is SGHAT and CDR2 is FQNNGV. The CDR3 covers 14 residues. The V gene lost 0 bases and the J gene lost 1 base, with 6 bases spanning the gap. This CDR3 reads CASSLEPGNTEAFF. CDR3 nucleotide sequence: TGTGCCAGCAGCTTAGAGCCGGGGAACACTGAAGCTTTCTTT.

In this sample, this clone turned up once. The CDR3 here is CASSELRRNYGYTF. In nucleotides, the CDR3 is TGTGCCAGCAGTGAACTCCGGCGGAACTATGGCTACACCTTC. The genes are TRBV6-1 and TRBJ1-2; D ambiguous. CDR1 and CDR2 from the germline V gene are MNHNS and SASEGT. The CDR3 covers 14 residues. V was pared by 2 bases and J by 2 bases, with 9 bases between.